The next 6 T cell receptor beta chains were all read from a single sample in a study of T cells after yellow fever vaccination. MiXCR, run by TCRdb on the 5' RACE reads, gives a single entry per CDR3 protein. The sample includes approximately 300,000 distinct CDR3 sequences, around 6.8% of them seen just once. The sample was PBMCs, taken around 45 days after the first yellow fever vaccination. These receptor sequences come from a young man who received the YFV17D yellow fever vaccine.

There are a few counts of this clonotype. This rearrangement joins TRBV24-1 to TRBJ1-5, with 8 bases that match TRBD1. CDR1 is KGHDR and CDR2 is SFDVKD in the germline V gene. V was pared by 4 bases and J by 6 bases, with 4 bases of the junction left unmatched. The CDR3 totals 14 residues. CDR3 in amino acids: CATSEPGGSQPQHF. DNA of the CDR3: TGTGCCACCAGTGAACCAGGGGGCTCTCAGCCCCAGCATTTT.

V and J are TRBV19 and TRBJ2-2, with 9 bases aligning to TRBD2. This CDR3 comprises 19 residues. CDR1 and CDR2 from the germline V gene are LNHDA and SQIVND (reference sequence). The V segment lost 4 bases and the J segment 3 bases; nucleotides outside the gene matches: 15. CDR3 in amino acids: CASSSLAGRSQIHTGELFF. CDR3 coding DNA: TGTGCCAGTAGTAGCCTAGCGGGGCGCTCCCAGATACACACCGGGGAGCTGTTTTTT.

This clonotype was found many times. The chain has TRBV18 and TRBJ2-7; 7 nucleotides align to TRBD2. V trimming: 2 bases; J trimming: 3 bases; junction bases outside the gene matches: 7. The CDR3 length is 15 residues. Germline CDR1 KGHSH, CDR2 LQKENI. CDR3 nucleotide sequence: TGTGCCAGCTCACCAACGGGGGGATCAGGCTACGAGCAGTACGTC. Translation: CASSPTGGSGYEQYV.

This clonotype was seen repeatedly, ten times or more. The V and J genes are TRBV4-1 and TRBJ2-2; a possible D gene is TRBD1 (5 bases). Trimming shortened V by 3 bases and J by 6 bases, and 14 bases separated the two germline ends. The CDR3 runs to 15 residues. Germline values: CDR1 MGHRA, CDR2 YSYEKL. CDR3 in DNA: TGCGCCAGCAGCCACAGATCCAGGGAATCCGGGGAGCTGTTTTTT. Translation gives CASSHRSRESGELFF.

This clonotype was observed a handful of times. V gene TRBV12-3 or TRBV12-4 combines with J gene TRBJ1-2; D is possibly TRBD1 (6 bases). This CDR3 region has 13 residues. Trimming took 8 bases from V and 2 from J, leaving 12 bases between them. The CDR3 DNA follows: TGTGCCAGCGCCCCGGACAGCAACTATGGCTACACCTTC. Its translation: CASAPDSNYGYTF.

This clonotype was picked up many times. This chain connects TRBV12-3 or TRBV12-4 to TRBJ2-7, with TRBD2 matching over 14 bases. The CDR3 has 15 residues. J was trimmed by 3 bases and V by 6 bases; bases with no gene match: 4. This chain's CDR3 is CASSRGTSGGYEQYF. DNA for the CDR3: TGTGCCAGCAGCCGAGGGACTAGCGGGGGCTACGAGCAGTACTTC.